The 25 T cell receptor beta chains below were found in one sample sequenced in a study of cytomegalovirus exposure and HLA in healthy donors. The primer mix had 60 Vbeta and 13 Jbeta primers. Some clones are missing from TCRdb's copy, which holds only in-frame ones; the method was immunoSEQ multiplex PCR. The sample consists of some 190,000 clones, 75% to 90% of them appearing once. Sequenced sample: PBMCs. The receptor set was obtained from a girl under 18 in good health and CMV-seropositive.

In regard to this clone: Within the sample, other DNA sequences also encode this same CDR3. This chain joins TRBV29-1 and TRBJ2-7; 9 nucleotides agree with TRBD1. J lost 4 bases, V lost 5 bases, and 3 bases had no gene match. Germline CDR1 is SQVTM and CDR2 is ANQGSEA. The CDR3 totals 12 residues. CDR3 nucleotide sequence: TGCAGCGTTCCTGGACAGGGGTACGAGCAGTACTTC. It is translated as CSVPGQGYEQYF.

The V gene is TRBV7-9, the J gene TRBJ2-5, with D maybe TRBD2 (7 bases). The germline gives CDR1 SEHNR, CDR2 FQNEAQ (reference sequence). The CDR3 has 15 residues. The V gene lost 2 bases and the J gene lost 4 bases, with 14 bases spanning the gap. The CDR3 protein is CASSLHGGAGETQYF. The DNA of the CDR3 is TGTGCCAGCAGCTTACATGGGGGGGCGGGAGAGACCCAGTACTTC.

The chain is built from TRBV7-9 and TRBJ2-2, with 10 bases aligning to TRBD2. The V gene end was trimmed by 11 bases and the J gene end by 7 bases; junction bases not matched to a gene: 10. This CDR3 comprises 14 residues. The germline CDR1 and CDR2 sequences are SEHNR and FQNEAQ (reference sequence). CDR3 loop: CAGSGTSDFGELFF. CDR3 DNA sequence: TGTGCCGGATCCGGGACTAGCGATTTCGGGGAGCTGTTTTTT.

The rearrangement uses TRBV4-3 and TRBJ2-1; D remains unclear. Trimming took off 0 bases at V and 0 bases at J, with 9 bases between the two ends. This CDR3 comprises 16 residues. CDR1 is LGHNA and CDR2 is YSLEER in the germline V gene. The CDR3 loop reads CASSQDRANSYNEQFF. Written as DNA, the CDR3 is TGCGCCAGCAGCCAAGATCGAGCTAACTCCTACAATGAGCAGTTCTTC.

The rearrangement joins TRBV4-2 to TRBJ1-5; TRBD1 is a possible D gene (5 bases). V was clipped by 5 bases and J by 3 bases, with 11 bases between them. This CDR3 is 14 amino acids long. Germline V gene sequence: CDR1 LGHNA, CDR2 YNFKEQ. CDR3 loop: CASSAQGINQPQHF. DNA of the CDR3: TGTGCCAGCAGCGCTCAGGGTATCAATCAGCCCCAGCATTTT.

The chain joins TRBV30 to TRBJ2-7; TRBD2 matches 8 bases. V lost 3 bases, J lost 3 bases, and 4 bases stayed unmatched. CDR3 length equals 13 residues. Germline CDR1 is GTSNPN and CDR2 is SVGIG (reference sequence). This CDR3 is CAWSRGGDYEQYF. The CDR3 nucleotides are TGTGCCTGGAGCCGGGGGGGGGACTACGAGCAGTACTTC.

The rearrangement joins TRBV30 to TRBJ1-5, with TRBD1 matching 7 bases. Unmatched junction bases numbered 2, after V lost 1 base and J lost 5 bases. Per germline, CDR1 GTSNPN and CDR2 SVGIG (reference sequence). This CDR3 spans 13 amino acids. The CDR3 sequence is CAWSGDRYQPQHF. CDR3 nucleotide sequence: TGTGCCTGGAGTGGGGACAGATATCAGCCCCAGCATTTT.

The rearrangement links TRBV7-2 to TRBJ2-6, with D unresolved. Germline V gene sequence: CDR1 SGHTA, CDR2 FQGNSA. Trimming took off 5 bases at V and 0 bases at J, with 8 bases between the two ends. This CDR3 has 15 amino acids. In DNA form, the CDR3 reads TGTGCCAGCAGCCCCCTGGCCTCTGGGGCCAACGTCCTGACTTTC. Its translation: CASSPLASGANVLTF.

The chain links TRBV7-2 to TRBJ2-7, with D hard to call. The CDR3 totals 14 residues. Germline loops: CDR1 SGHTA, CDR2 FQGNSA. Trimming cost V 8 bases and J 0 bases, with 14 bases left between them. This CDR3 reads CASRPPHSSYEQYF. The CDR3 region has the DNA TGTGCCAGCCGCCCACCCCACAGCTCCTACGAGCAGTACTTC.

CDR3 nucleotide sequence: TGTGCCACCAGCAGCGGGGGGGGTAGACGTGAAGCTTTCTTT. It codes for CATSSGGGRREAFF. The chain couples TRBV15 to TRBJ1-1, with a weak D call TRBD1 (5 bases). The germline V gene encodes CDR1 LNHNV and CDR2 YYDKDF (reference sequence). CDR3 length: 14 residues. Trimming cost V 3 bases and J 7 bases, with 15 bases left between them.

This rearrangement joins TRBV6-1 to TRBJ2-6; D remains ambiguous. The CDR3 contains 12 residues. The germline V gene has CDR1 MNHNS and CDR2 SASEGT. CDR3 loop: CATRTGANVLTF. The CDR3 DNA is TGTGCGACAAGAACCGGGGCCAACGTCCTGACTTTC.

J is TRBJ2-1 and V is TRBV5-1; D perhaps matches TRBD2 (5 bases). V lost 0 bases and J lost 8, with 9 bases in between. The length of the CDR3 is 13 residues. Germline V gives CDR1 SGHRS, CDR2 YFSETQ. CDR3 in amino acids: CASSLEPGYEQFF. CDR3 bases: TGCGCCAGCAGCTTGGAACCGGGATATGAGCAGTTCTTC.

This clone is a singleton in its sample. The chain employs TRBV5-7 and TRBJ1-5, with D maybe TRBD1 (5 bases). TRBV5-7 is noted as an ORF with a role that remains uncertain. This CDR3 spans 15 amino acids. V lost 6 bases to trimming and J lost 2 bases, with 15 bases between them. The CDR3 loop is CASILRTLCNQPQHF. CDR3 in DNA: TGTGCCAGCATCCTCAGGACATTGTGCAATCAGCCCCAGCATTTT.

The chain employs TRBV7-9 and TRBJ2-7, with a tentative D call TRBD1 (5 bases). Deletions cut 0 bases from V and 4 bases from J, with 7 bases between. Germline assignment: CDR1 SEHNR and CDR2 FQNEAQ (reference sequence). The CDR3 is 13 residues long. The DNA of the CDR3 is TGTGCCAGCAGCTTAGCGCCAGGGTACGAGCAGTACTTC. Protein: CASSLAPGYEQYF. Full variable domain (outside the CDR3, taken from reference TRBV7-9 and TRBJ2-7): DTGVSQNPRHKITKRGQNVTFRCDPISEHNRLYWYRQTLGQGPEFLTYFQNEAQLEKSRLLSDRFSAERPKGSFSTLEIQRTEQGDSAMYLCASSLAPGYEQYFGPGTRLTVT.

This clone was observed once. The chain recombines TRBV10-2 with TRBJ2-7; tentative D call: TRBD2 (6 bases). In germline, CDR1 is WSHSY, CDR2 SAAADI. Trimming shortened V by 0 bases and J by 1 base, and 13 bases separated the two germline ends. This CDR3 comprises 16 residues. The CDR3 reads CASSESSSGASYEQYF. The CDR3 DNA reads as TGCGCCAGCAGTGAGTCGTCCTCGGGAGCATCCTACGAGCAGTACTTC.

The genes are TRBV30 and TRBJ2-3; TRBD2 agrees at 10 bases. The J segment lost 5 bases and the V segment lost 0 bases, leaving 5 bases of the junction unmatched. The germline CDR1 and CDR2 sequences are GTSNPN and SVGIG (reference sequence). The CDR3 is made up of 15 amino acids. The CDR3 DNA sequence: TGTGCCTGGAGTGTGGGTAGCGGGAGGATAGATACGCAGTATTTT. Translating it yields CAWSVGSGRIDTQYF.

The CDR3: CAWHVGTSGGNEQFF. The CDR3 DNA sequence: TGTGCCTGGCACGTCGGGACTAGCGGTGGGAATGAGCAGTTCTTC. V gene TRBV30 combines with J gene TRBJ2-1, with 11 bases fitting TRBD2. V was pared by 5 bases and J by 7 bases, with 10 bases of the junction left unmatched. From germline, CDR1 is GTSNPN and CDR2 SVGIG (reference sequence). The CDR3 has 15 residues.

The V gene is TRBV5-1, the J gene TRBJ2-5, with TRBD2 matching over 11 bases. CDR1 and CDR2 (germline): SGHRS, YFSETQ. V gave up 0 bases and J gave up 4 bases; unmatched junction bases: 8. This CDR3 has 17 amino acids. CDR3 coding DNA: TGCGCCAGCAGCTTGGGGACAATAGCGGGAGGGGGAGAGACCCAGTACTTC. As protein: CASSLGTIAGGGETQYF.

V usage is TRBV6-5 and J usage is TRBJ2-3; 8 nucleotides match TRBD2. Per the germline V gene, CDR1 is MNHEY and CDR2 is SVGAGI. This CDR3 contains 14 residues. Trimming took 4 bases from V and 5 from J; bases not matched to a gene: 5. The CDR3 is CASSSAGAKDTQYF. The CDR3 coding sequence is TGTGCCAGCAGTTCAGCGGGAGCGAAAGATACGCAGTATTTT.

CDR3 in DNA: TGTGCCAGCAGCCCGAGGACTAGCGGGAGAATGACAGATACGCAGTATTTT. Its translation: CASSPRTSGRMTDTQYF. V gene TRBV7-3 combines with J gene TRBJ2-3, with 13 bases lining up with TRBD2. CDR1 SGHTA and CDR2 FQGTGA come from the germline V gene. V trimming: 5 bases; J trimming: 3 bases; junction bases outside the gene matches: 8. The CDR3 sequence is 17 residues long.

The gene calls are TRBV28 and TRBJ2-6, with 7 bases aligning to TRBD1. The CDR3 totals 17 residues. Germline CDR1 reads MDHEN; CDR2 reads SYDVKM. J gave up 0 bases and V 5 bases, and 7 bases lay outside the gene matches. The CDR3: CASSPDRRSSGANVLTF. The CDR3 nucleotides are TGTGCCAGCAGTCCGGACAGGAGGAGCTCTGGGGCCAACGTCCTGACTTTC.

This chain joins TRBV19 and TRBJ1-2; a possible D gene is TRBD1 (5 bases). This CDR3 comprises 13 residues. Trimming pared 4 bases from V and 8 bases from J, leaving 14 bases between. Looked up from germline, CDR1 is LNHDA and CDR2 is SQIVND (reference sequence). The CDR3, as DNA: TGTGCCAGTAGTAAAATCCAGGGTTACGGCTACACCTTC. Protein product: CASSKIQGYGYTF. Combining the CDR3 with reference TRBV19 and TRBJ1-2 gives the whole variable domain DGGITQSPKYLFRKEGQNVTLSCEQNLNHDAMYWYRQDPGQGLRLIYYSQIVNDFQKGDIAEGYSVSREKKESFPLTVTSAQKNPTAFYLCASSKIQGYGYTFGSGTRLTVV.

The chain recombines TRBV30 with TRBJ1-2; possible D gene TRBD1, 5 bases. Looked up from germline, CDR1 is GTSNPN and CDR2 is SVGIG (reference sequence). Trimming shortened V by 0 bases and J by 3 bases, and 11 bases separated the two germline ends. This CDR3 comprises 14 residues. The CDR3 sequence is CAWSVRGGDYGYTF. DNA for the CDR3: TGTGCCTGGAGTGTACGGGGGGGGGACTATGGCTACACCTTC.

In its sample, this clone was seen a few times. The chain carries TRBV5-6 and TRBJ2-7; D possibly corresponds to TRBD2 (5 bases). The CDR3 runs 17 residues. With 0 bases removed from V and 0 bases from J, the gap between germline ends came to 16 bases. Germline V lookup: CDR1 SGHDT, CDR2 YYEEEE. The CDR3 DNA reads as TGTGCCAGCAGCTTGGTAGAACTCGGGGTCAGCTCCTACGAGCAGTACTTC. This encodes CASSLVELGVSSYEQYF.

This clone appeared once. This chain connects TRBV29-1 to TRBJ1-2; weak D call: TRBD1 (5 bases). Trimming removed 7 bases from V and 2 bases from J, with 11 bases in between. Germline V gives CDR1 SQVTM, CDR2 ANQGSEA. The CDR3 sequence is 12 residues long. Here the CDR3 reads CSASPGNYGYTF. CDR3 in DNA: TGCAGCGCCAGTCCAGGGAACTATGGCTACACCTTC.